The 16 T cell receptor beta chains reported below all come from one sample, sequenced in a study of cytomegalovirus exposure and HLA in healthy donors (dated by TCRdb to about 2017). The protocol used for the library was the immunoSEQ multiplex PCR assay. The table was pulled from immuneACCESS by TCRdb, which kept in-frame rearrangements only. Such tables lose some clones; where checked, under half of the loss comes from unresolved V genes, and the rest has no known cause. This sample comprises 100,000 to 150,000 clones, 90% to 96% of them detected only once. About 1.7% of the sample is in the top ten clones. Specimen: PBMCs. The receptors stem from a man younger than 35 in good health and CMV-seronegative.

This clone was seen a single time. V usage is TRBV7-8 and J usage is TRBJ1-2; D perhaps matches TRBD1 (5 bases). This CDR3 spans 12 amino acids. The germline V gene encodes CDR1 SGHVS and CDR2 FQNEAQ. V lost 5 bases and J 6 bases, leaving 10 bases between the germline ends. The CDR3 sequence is CASSPPGDGYTF. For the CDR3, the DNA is TGTGCCAGCAGCCCCCCGGGGGATGGCTACACCTTC.

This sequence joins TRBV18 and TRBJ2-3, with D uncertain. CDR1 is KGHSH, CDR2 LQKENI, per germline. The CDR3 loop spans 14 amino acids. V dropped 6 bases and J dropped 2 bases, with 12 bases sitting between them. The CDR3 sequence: CASSRIADTDTQYF. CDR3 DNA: TGTGCCAGCTCCCGAATCGCGGACACAGATACGCAGTATTTT.

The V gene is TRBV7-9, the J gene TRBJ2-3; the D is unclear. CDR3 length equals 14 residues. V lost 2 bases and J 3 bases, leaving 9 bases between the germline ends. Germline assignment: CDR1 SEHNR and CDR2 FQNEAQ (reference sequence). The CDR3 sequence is CASSLLTITDTQYF. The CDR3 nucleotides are TGTGCCAGCAGCTTACTCACAATTACAGATACGCAGTATTTT.

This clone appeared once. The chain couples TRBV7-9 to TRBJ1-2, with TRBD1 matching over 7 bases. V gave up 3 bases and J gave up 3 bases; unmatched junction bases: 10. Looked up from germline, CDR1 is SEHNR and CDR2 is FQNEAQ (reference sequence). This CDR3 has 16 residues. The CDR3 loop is CASSLPPGQQYYGYTF. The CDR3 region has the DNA TGTGCCAGCAGCTTGCCCCCGGGACAGCAGTACTATGGCTACACCTTC.

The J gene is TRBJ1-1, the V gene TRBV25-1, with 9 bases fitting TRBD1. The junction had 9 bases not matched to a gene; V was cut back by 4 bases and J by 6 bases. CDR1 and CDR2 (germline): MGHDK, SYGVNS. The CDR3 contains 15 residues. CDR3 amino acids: CASSGLTGGWPEAFF. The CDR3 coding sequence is TGTGCCAGCAGTGGACTGACAGGGGGATGGCCTGAAGCTTTCTTT.

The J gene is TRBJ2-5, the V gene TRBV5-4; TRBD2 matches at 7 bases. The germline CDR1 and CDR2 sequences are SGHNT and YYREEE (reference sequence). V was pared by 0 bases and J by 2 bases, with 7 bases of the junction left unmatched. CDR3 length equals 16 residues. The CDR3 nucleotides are TGTGCCAGCAGCTTGGACGCGGGAGCTTGGCAAGAGACCCAGTACTTC. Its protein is CASSLDAGAWQETQYF. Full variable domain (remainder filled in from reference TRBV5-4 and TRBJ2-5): ETGVTQSPTHLIKTRGQQVTLRCSSQSGHNTVSWYQQALGQGPQFIFQYYREEENGRGNFPPRFSGLQFPNYSSELNVNALELDDSALYLCASSLDAGAWQETQYFGPGTRLLVL.

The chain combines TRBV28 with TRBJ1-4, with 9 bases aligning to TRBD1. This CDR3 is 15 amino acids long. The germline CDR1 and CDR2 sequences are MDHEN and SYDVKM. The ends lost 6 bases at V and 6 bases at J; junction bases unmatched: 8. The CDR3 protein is CASSVPGQGYEKLFF. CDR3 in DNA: TGTGCCAGCAGCGTACCGGGACAGGGCTATGAAAAACTGTTTTTT.

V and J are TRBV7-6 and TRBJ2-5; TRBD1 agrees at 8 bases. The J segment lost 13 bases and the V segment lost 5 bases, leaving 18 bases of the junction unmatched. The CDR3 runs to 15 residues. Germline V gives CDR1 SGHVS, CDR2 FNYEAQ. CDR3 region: CASSQDGGQALTRYF. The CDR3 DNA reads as TGTGCCAGCAGCCAGGACGGGGGACAGGCCCTAACGCGGTACTTC.

The CDR3 region is CASSLGYSGSTDTQYF. The CDR3 DNA sequence: TGTGCCAGCAGCTTAGGGTACAGCGGAAGCACAGATACGCAGTATTTT. This rearrangement joins TRBV7-3 to TRBJ2-3; weak D call: TRBD2 (5 bases). Germline V gene data show CDR1 as SGHTA and CDR2 as FQGTGA. With 2 bases removed from V and 0 bases from J, the gap between germline ends came to 12 bases. The CDR3 consists of 16 residues.

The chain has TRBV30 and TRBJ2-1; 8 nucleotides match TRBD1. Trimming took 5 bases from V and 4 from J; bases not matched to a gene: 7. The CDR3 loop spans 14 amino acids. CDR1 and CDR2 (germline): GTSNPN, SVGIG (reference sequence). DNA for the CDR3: TGTGCCTGGGGCCGACAGGGGATATACAATGAGCAGTTCTTC. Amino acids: CAWGRQGIYNEQFF.

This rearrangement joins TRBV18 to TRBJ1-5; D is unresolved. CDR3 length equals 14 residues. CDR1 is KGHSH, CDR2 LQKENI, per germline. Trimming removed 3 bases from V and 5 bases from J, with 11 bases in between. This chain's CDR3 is CASSPEAHDQPQHF. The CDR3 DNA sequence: TGTGCCAGCTCACCGGAGGCACATGATCAGCCCCAGCATTTT.

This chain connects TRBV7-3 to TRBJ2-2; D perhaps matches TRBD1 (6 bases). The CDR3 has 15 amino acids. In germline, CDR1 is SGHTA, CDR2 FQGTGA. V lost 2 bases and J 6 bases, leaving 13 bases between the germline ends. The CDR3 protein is CASSLGTTTSGELFF. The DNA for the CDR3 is TGTGCCAGCAGCTTAGGGACAACTACTTCCGGGGAGCTGTTTTTT. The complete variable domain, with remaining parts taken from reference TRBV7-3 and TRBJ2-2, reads GAGVSQTPSNKVTEKGKYVELRCDPISGHTALYWYRQSLGQGPEFLIYFQGTGAADDSGLPNDRFFAVRPEGSVSTLKIQRTERGDSAVYLCASSLGTTTSGELFFGEGSRLTVL.

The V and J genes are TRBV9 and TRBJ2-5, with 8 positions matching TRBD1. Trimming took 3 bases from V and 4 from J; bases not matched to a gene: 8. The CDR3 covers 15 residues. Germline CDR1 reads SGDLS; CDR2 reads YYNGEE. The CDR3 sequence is CASSGDWTGRETQYF. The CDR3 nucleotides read TGTGCCAGCAGCGGCGATTGGACAGGGAGAGAGACCCAGTACTTC.

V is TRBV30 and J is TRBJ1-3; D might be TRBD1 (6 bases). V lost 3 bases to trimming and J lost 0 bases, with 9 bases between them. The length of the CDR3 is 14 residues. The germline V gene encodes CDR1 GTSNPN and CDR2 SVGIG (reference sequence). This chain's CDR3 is CAWRPTGSGNTIYF. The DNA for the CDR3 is TGTGCCTGGAGGCCGACAGGCTCTGGAAACACCATATATTTT.

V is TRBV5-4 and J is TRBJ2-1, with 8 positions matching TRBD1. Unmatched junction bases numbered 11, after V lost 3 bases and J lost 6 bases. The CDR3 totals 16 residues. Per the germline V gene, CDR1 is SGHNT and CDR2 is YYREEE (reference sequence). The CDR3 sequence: CASSSSKDRVVNEQFF. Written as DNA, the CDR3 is TGTGCCAGCAGCTCAAGCAAGGACAGGGTAGTCAATGAGCAGTTCTTC.

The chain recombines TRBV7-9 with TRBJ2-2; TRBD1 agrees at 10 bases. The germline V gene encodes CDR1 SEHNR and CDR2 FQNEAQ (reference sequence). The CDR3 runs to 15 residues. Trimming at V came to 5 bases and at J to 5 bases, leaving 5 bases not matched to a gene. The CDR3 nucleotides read TGTGCCAGCAGCAAACAGGGACAGGGGACCGGGGAGCTGTTTTTT. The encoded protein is CASSKQGQGTGELFF.